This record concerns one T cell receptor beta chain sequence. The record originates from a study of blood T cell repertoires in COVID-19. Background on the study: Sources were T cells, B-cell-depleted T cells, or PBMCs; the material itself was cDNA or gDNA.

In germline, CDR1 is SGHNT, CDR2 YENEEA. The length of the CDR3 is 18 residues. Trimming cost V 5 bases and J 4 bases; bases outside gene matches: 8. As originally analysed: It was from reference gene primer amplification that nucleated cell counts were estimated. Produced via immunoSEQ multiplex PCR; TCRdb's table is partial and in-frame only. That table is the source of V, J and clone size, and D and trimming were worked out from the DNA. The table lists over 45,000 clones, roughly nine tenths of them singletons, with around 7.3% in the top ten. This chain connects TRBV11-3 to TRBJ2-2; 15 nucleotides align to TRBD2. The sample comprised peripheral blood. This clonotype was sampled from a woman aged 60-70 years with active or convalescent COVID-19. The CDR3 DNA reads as TGTGCCAGCAGCCAGGGACTAGCGGGAGGCGATGGCACCGGGGAGCTGTTTTTT. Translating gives CASSQGLAGGDGTGELFF.